This T cell receptor (beta chain) is drawn from a study of blood T cells in healthy people across ages. Germline V lookup: CDR1 SGHAT, CDR2 FQDESV (reference sequence). Between the trimmed V and J ends, which lost 1 base and 4 bases, there was a span of 10 bases. The CDR3 extends over 14 amino acids. Sample-barcoded 5' priming and a J-beta primer mix drove a second PCR of about 6 to 12 cycles. Via MiXCR, TCRdb re-called the 5' RACE reads, giving one row per CDR3 protein. The sample includes around 500,000 distinct CDR3 sequences, more than 45% of them seen just once. The sample consisted of blood. The receptor comes from a man older than 75 in good health. V is TRBV11-1 and J is TRBJ1-1, with D unresolved. This CDR3 is CASSLVDSGTEAFF. The CDR3 bases are TGTGCCAGCAGCTTAGTTGATTCGGGCACTGAAGCTTTCTTT.